Here is one T cell receptor (beta chain) with its context. Only a few counts were recorded for this clonotype. This clone's antigen is unknown. No much larger clone is present one base from it, and per-base qualities are unavailable. Profiling of TCR beta VDJ combinations and CDR3 sequences used genomic DNA as the template. An Illumina HiSeq 2000 was used for TCR repertoire sequencing. The paper's processing steps were these. Repertoire assessment relied on Simpson's diversity index, CDR3 size and DJ length profiles, and TRBV/TRBJ rearrangement plots. Whichever DNA sequence was most abundant in the deep sequencing data was defined as the immunodominant clone. CDR3 amino acid sequences were checked for sharing between subjects and were compared against published repertoires and the VDJdb database. TCRdb trimmed the raw reads at Q25, called clones with MiXCR and kept productive beta chains. CDR3 protein duplicates are merged, each entry listing the most common genes and DNA. The V and J calls and clone size are TCRdb's, not the authors'. The sample table contains hundreds of thousands of distinct CDR3 sequences; only one count was recorded for around 33% of them. The ten top clones hold less than 0.85% of the sample.

The patients picked for sequencing were ones in whom flow cytometry had shown an expansion of CD8+CD57+ cells. Every patient had a diagnosis of severe acquired aplastic anemia based on International Study of Aplastic Anemia and Agranulocytosis and Camitta criteria. No therapy had been received by the patients at the time of blood sampling. In this study, sorted CD4+ and CD8+ T cells from the blood of healthy subjects and of severe aplastic anemia patients had their TCR repertoires deep-sequenced. Patients were enrolled under clinicaltrials.gov protocols 00001620, 01623167, 00001397, 00071045, 00081523 and 00961064 in the USA. Ficoll-Paque density gradient centrifugation was used to isolate peripheral blood mononuclear cells. Before DNA extraction, CD4+ and CD8+ T cells were sorted with FACS or magnetic beads. The V end loses 6 bases and the J end loses 4 bases, and a stretch of 13 bases separates them. There are 14 amino acids in the CDR3, from cysteine to phenylalanine inclusive. Left in the record is the CDR3 DNA by itself, 42 bases read in frame from the first base. The germline V gene gives CDR1 as MNHNS and CDR2 as SASEGT.

The data are from a study of CD8+CD57+ T cells in acquired aplastic anemia (dated 2018 in TCRdb). With respect to the entire study: On average, sorted CD4+ and CD8+ cells yielded around 3.1 ug of extracted DNA, with a range of roughly 0.17 to 27.4 ug. A CD8+CD57+ expansion meant a frequency higher than the mean frequency seen in healthy subjects. Broad study findings and their caveats: CD8+ Simpson's diversity did not differ significantly between patients and healthy controls (P=0.060). Roughly 30 CD8+ CDR3 sequences were shared between patients and controls but appeared highly expressed in patients and within their immunodominant clones.

The receptor chain draws on TRBV6-1 and TRBJ1-3; TRBD1 is perhaps the D gene, given 5 matching bases. This TCR came from a human donor with aplastic anemia. The sequencing sample was made of sorted CD4+, CD8+, or CD8+CD57+ T cells (not recorded which) from PBMCs. The CDR3 region: CASREQGGGNTIYF. The DNA reads TGTGCCAGCAGGGAGCAGGGAGGAGGAAACACCATATATTTT.